This entry is about one T cell receptor beta chain. Construction of the TCRbeta library involved unique molecular identifiers. TCRdb re-called the PCR reads with MiXCR, one entry per CDR3 protein. The data contain about 610,000 distinct CDR3 sequences, 10% of them singletons. The data originate from a study of T-cell reconstitution after alpha-beta-depleted transplantation in children. The CDR3 has 18 amino acids. Trimming cost V 5 bases and J 7 bases; bases outside gene matches: 19. Germline-derived CDR1 and CDR2 are LGHNA and YNFKEQ. The chain employs TRBV4-2 and TRBJ2-1, with 8 nucleotides matching TRBD2. The TCR comes from a human donor who donated a stem cell graft to a child with acute myeloid leukemia. The material was PBMCs from the stem cell graft donor, obtained from the stem cell graft. As DNA, the CDR3 is TGTGCCAGCAGCAACCAGGCCACGAGCGGGAGCTTCCAAAATGAGCAGTTCTTC. Protein: CASSNQATSGSFQNEQFF.